This T cell receptor (beta chain) was profiled in a study of beta chain features in type 1 diabetes. Study-level points and caveats: In comparison with healthy donors, patients had naive, central memory and Treg TCRB repertoires that appeared more similar. Reduced insertions and increased deletions marked VDJ junctions in type 1 diabetes patients.

Of the isolated RNA, all was reverse transcribed, and so the sequenced material was expressed TCRB transcripts. Generated by immunoSEQ multiplex PCR, the TCRdb table keeps only in-frame clones and is missing some. The table records nearly 250,000 clones, 68% of them present only once. Details on this clone: The antigen is not known.

CDR1 and CDR2 from the germline V gene are SGHTA and FQGNSA. This CDR3 spans 16 amino acids. The V and J ends lost 3 bases and 0 bases respectively, with 14 bases between them. This receptor was taken from a man aged 25 to 40 in good health. Sample: naive CD4+ T cells from blood. The genes are TRBV7-2 and TRBJ2-5; a weak D match, TRBD2 (5 bases). CDR3 in amino acids: CASSFPRWRDQETQYF. As DNA, the CDR3 is TGTGCCAGCAGCTTCCCTAGATGGCGGGACCAAGAGACCCAGTACTTC.